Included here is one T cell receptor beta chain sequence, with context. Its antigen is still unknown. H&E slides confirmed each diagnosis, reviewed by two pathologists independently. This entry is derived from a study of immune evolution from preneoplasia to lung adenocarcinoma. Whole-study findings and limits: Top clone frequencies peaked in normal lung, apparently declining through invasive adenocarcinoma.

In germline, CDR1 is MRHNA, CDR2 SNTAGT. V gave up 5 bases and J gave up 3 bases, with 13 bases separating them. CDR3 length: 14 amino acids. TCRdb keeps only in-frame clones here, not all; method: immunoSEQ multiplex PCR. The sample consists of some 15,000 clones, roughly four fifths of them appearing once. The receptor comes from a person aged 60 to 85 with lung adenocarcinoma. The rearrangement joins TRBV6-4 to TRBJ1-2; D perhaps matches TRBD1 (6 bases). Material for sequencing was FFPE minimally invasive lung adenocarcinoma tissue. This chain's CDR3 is CASSKQGGYYGYTF. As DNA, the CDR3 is TGTGCCAGCAGTAAACAGGGTGGGTACTATGGCTACACCTTC.